This paragraph covers one T cell receptor beta chain sequence. Its matching antigen is unknown. Presence of unique molecular identifiers characterized the TCR beta cDNA libraries. Yield was some 540,000 cDNA molecules from around 1 to 10 million T cells. Via MiXCR, TCRdb re-called the PCR reads, giving one row per CDR3 protein. The table includes about 770,000 distinct CDR3 sequences, around 46% detected once. The CDR3 extends over 13 amino acids. Germline CDR1 reads LGHNT; CDR2 reads FRNRAP. V was clipped by 5 bases and J by 8 bases, with 15 bases between them. These data come from a study of post-analysis software for immune sequencing data. Across the study: Included among the disease courses, which were recorded for the cohort, were relapsing-remitting, secondary progressive and progressive-relapsing multiple sclerosis. Study findings and constraints: A significant reduction in normalized Chao1 diversity was observed in multiple sclerosis patients versus controls. Strong same-batch co-clustering of samples appeared with F measure clustering. Roughly five TRBV segments were significantly more frequent in patients than in controls. TRBV5-6, TRBV5-1 and TRBV20-1 were among these segments.

The sequence was obtained from a girl aged 5-17 years with multiple sclerosis. Sequenced material: blood. The V gene is TRBV12-5, the J gene TRBJ1-1, with D unclear. Here the CDR3 reads CASGPTPTGEAFF. In DNA, the CDR3 is TGTGCTAGTGGTCCGACCCCGACCGGGGAAGCTTTCTTT.